This T cell receptor (beta chain) is drawn from a study of blood T cell repertoires in COVID-19. As handled by the study authors: Nucleated cell counts were estimated from reference gene primer amplification. The table came from immunoSEQ multiplex PCR; TCRdb's copy has only in-frame clones and leaves some out. The V and J calls and clone size are taken from that table; D and trimming were inferred from the DNA. This sample has over 250,000 clones, with around 86% found just once. Germline CDR1 KGHSH, CDR2 LQKENI. The CDR3 is 16 amino acids. V gave up 3 bases and J gave up 4 bases; unmatched junction bases: 8.

The chain couples TRBV18 to TRBJ2-3, with 9 bases fitting TRBD1. This clonotype was obtained from a human donor in a cohort sampled during active COVID-19. Material: peripheral blood. DNA for the CDR3: TGTGCCAGCTCACCGGTACAGGGGGCGGTGGCAGATACGCAGTATTTT. Protein product: CASSPVQGAVADTQYF. Together with reference TRBV18 and TRBJ2-3, the CDR3 gives the full variable domain: NAGVMQNPRHLVRRRGQEARLRCSPMKGHSHVYWYRQLPEEGLKFMVYLQKENIIDESGMPKERFSAEFPKEGPSILRIQQVVRGDSAAYFCASSPVQGAVADTQYFGPGTRLTVL.